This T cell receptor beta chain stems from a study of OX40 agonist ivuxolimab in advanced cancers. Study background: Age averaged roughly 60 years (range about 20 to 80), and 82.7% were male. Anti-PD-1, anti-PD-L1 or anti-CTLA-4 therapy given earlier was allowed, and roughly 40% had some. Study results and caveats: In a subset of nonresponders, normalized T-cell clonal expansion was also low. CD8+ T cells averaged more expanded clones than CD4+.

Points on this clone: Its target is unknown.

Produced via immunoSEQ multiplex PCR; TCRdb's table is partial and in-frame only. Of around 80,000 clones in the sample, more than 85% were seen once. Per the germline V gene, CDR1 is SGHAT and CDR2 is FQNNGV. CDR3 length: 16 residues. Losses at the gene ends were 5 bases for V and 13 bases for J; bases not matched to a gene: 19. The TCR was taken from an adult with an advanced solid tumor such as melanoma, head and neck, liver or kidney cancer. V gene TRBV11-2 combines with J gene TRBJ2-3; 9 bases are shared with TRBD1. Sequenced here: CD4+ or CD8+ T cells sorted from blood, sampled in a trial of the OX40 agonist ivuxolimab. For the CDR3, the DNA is TGTGCCAGCAGCACTGATTCCGGGACAGGGTATGGGATGAAGTATTTT. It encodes CASSTDSGTGYGMKYF.